This TCR beta chain was documented in a study of control samples from healthy donors and cancer patients. The V end was cut by 1 base, the J end by 7 bases, with 12 bases between. CDR1 and CDR2 (germline): SGHKS, YYEKEE (reference sequence). CDR3 length: 14 residues. TCRdb's table, derived via immunoSEQ multiplex PCR, lists solely in-frame clones and lacks some. The sample contains more than 95,000 clones, about 89% of which appear only once. A remark on this clone: The same CDR3 can be traced to other DNA sequences in this sample.

The clonotype originates from a man aged 55 to 70 with lung cancer. The chain links TRBV5-5 to TRBJ1-5; D remains ambiguous. The sample consisted of PBMCs. The CDR3 loop is CASSLTGNNQPQHF. The CDR3 nucleotides are TGTGCCAGCAGCTTGACGGGGAATAACCAGCCCCAGCATTTT.